Below, 31 T cell receptor beta chains from the same sample are listed, as sequenced in a study of early T cells in non-severe SARS-CoV-2 infection. MiXCR, applied by TCRdb to the 5' RACE reads, yields one record per CDR3 protein. Altogether under 85,000 distinct CDR3 sequences are present, approximately 12% being singletons, with the ten largest covering roughly 7%. Sequencing input: whole blood. Every receptor here comes from an adult who was a healthcare worker with PCR-confirmed SARS-CoV-2 infection or an uninfected control (not recorded which).

This clonotype has a handful of counts. The chain couples TRBV20-1 to TRBJ2-7; 13 bases map to TRBD2. The J segment lost 5 bases and the V segment lost 4 bases, leaving 8 bases of the junction unmatched. The length of the CDR3 is 15 residues. Germline V gene lookup returns CDR1 DFQATT and CDR2 SNEGSKA (reference sequence). The CDR3 spells CSATRTSGRGNEQYF. As DNA, the CDR3 is TGCAGTGCTACCCGGACTAGCGGGAGAGGGAACGAGCAGTACTTC.

A remark on this clonotype: Just one base apart from a much larger clone, this may be a read error. V gene TRBV24-1 combines with J gene TRBJ2-2; perhaps TRBD1 as D (6 bases). The V and J ends lost 8 bases and 5 bases respectively, with 14 bases between them. The length of the CDR3 is 14 residues. CDR1 KGHDR and CDR2 SFDVKD come from the germline V gene. The CDR3 loop is CATNERTETGELFF. In DNA form, the CDR3 reads TGTGCCACCAATGAAAGGACAGAGACCGGGGAGCTGTTTTTT.

This clonotype was recorded a few times. This chain links TRBV7-9 with TRBJ2-2, with D uncertain. Germline V lookup: CDR1 SEHNR, CDR2 FQNEAQ (reference sequence). The CDR3 runs 12 residues. Trimming cost V 5 bases and J 4 bases, with 5 bases left between them. The CDR3 bases are TGTGCCAGCAGCACCCCCACCGGGGAGCTGTTTTTT. Translation gives CASSTPTGELFF.

This clonotype came up a few times. This sequence joins TRBV29-1 and TRBJ2-7, with 8 nucleotides matching TRBD1. The CDR3 spans 14 residues. CDR1 and CDR2 (germline): SQVTM, ANQGSEA. Germline trimming cut 2 bases from V and 3 bases from J; bases unmatched to any gene: 6. CDR3 nucleotides: TGCAGCGTTGAACGGCGACAGGGGCTCTACGAGCAGTACTTC. Its translation is CSVERRQGLYEQYF.

The genes are TRBV6-5 and TRBJ2-2, with D perhaps TRBD1 or TRBD2 (5 bases each). Trimming took off 5 bases at V and 3 bases at J, with 19 bases between the two ends. The CDR3 length is 17 residues. The germline V gene encodes CDR1 MNHEY and CDR2 SVGAGI. CDR3 residues: CASSRATGQTYTGELFF. The CDR3 nucleotides are TGTGCCAGCAGTAGGGCCACGGGGCAGACCTACACCGGGGAGCTGTTTTTT.

The chain couples TRBV27 to TRBJ2-7; D may be TRBD1 (6 bases). This CDR3 comprises 16 residues. V was cut by 5 bases and J by 2 bases, with 19 bases left in between. The germline gives CDR1 MNHEY, CDR2 SMNVEV (reference sequence). The CDR3 bases are TGTGCCAGCAGTCACAAGCCGGGACACAGCACCTACGAGCAGTACTTC. Its protein product is CASSHKPGHSTYEQYF.

This clonotype has a handful of counts. V usage is TRBV10-2 and J usage is TRBJ1-1; D is undetermined. CDR3 length: 14 residues. V lost 10 bases to trimming and J lost 0 bases, with 15 bases between them. CDR1 and CDR2 (germline): WSHSY, SAAADI. The CDR3 DNA follows: TGCGCCACCGCGGGTCTGATCATGAACACTGAAGCTTTCTTT. Its translation is CATAGLIMNTEAFF.

This clonotype was counted only a few times. The chain recombines TRBV3-1 with TRBJ1-4; no clear D. CDR1 is LGHDT, CDR2 YNNKEL, per germline (reference sequence). Trimming took off 4 bases at V and 7 bases at J, with 10 bases between the two ends. The CDR3 length is 13 residues. The CDR3 here is CASSPPWGEKLFF. Written as DNA, the CDR3 is TGTGCCAGCAGCCCACCCTGGGGTGAAAAACTGTTTTTT. The complete variable domain, with remaining parts taken from reference TRBV3-1 and TRBJ1-4, reads DTAVSQTPKYLVTQMGNDKSIKCEQNLGHDTMYWYKQDSKKFLKIMFSYNNKELIINETVPNRFSPKSPDKAHLNLHINSLELGDSAVYFCASSPPWGEKLFFGSGTQLSVL.

The V gene is TRBV29-1, the J gene TRBJ2-7, with a possible D match to TRBD1 (6 bases). The V end lost 5 bases, the J end lost 4 bases, and 12 bases lay between the germline ends. Germline CDR1 and CDR2: SQVTM and ANQGSEA. The CDR3 is 12 amino acids. In nucleotides, the CDR3 is TGCAGCGTTCGGACAGAAACTTACGAGCAGTACTTC. It translates to CSVRTETYEQYF.

This clonotype came up many times. The chain recombines TRBV19 with TRBJ2-1; TRBD2 is a possible D gene (5 bases). There are 14 residues in the CDR3. Trimming cost V 5 bases and J 1 base, with 9 bases left between them. Germline-derived CDR1 and CDR2 are LNHDA and SQIVND (reference sequence). The CDR3 nucleotides are TGTGCCAGTAGTTTCGGGGTTTCCTACAATGAGCAGTTCTTC. Translated: CASSFGVSYNEQFF.

This clonotype was recorded at least ten times. This chain uses TRBV5-5 with TRBJ2-2; D assignment may be TRBD1 or TRBD2 (5 bases each). This CDR3 comprises 16 residues. CDR1 is SGHKS, CDR2 YYEKEE, per germline (reference sequence). V lost 5 bases and J 0 bases, leaving 14 bases between the germline ends. The CDR3 spells CASRPGRFANTGELFF. The CDR3 coding sequence is TGTGCCAGCAGACCGGGACGATTCGCGAACACCGGGGAGCTGTTTTTT.

This chain uses TRBV20-1 with TRBJ2-5; D is undetermined. Germline CDR1 DFQATT, CDR2 SNEGSKA (reference sequence). The CDR3 is 11 amino acids. Trimming removed 0 bases at V and 7 bases at J, with 6 bases between. CDR3 bases: TGCAGTGCTAGAGATCTGGGGACCCAGTACTTC. Translation gives CSARDLGTQYF.

This clonotype was picked up many times. V and J are TRBV3-1 and TRBJ1-1; possibly TRBD1 for D (5 bases). The CDR3 has 13 residues. CDR1 is LGHDT and CDR2 is YNNKEL in the germline V gene (reference sequence). The germline V and J ends were trimmed by 7 bases and 4 bases, with 13 bases remaining between them. Here the CDR3 DNA reads TGTGCCAGCACCCGGGGGGAGGTCACTGAAGCTTTCTTT. Residues: CASTRGEVTEAFF.

In this sample, this clonotype turned up many times. The chain employs TRBV25-1 and TRBJ1-1, with 7 bases aligning to TRBD1. The CDR3 length is 15 residues. The J segment lost 5 bases and the V segment lost 5 bases, leaving 11 bases of the junction unmatched. Germline V gene lookup returns CDR1 MGHDK and CDR2 SYGVNS. In nucleotides, the CDR3 is TGTGCCAGCAGTAATACAGGGGCCGTGGAGACTGAAGCTTTCTTT. This gives the protein CASSNTGAVETEAFF.

Ten or more counts support this clonotype. The chain couples TRBV7-3 to TRBJ1-1; no firm D call. Trimming shortened V by 0 bases and J by 0 bases, and 5 bases separated the two germline ends. The CDR3 totals 14 residues. Germline values: CDR1 SGHTA, CDR2 FQGTGA. CDR3 in DNA: TGTGCCAGCAGCTTAACGCCGATGAACACTGAAGCTTTCTTT. Protein: CASSLTPMNTEAFF.

This clonotype has a count of ten or more. The CDR3, as DNA: TGTGCCAGCAGCTTGGACTCCTCGGGGTATGGCTACACCTTC. Translating it yields CASSLDSSGYGYTF. The chain uses TRBV5-5 and TRBJ1-2; D uncertain. The CDR3 extends over 14 amino acids. Germline loops: CDR1 SGHKS, CDR2 YYEKEE (reference sequence). The germline V and J ends were trimmed by 0 bases and 5 bases, with 11 bases remaining between them.

The chain combines TRBV18 with TRBJ2-5; 7 bases map to TRBD2. Germline CDR1 KGHSH, CDR2 LQKENI. The CDR3 is 15 residues long. V dropped 5 bases and J dropped 1; count of bases not matched to a gene: 7. The CDR3 DNA reads as TGTGCCAGCTCATCCCTACGGACTAGCCAAGAGACCCAGTACTTC. Translated, it gives CASSSLRTSQETQYF.

In this sample, this clonotype turned up many times. The chain uses TRBV5-1 and TRBJ2-1, with D uncertain. V was cut by 4 bases and J by 4 bases, with 12 bases left in between. This CDR3 is built from 14 residues. Looked up from germline, CDR1 is SGHRS and CDR2 is YFSETQ. The CDR3 sequence is CASSPDPRYNEQFF. The CDR3, as DNA: TGCGCCAGCAGCCCAGACCCGCGTTACAATGAGCAGTTCTTC.

The table lists this clonotype with many counts. The chain combines TRBV7-2 with TRBJ2-7, with D possibly being TRBD2 (5 bases). Germline V gene sequence: CDR1 SGHTA, CDR2 FQGNSA. This CDR3 region has 15 residues. V shed 5 bases and J shed 7 bases, with 21 bases lying between them. The CDR3 reads CASSHGGHLVREQYF. Written as DNA, the CDR3 is TGTGCCAGCAGCCACGGAGGCCATCTTGTGCGGGAGCAGTACTTC.

This clonotype was detected ten times or more. CDR3 bases: TGTGCCAGCTCACCCGGGACAGTGCGTTCTGGGGCCAACGTCCTGACTTTC. Translated: CASSPGTVRSGANVLTF. The gene calls are TRBV18 and TRBJ2-6; 7 bases are shared with TRBD1. The germline V gene encodes CDR1 KGHSH and CDR2 LQKENI. The CDR3 has 17 amino acids. The junction had 6 bases not matched to a gene; V was cut back by 3 bases and J by 1 base.

This clonotype occurred many times. Here the CDR3 reads CASSQLARTNTEAFF. CDR3 nucleotide sequence: TGTGCCAGCAGCCAACTCGCACGGACGAACACTGAAGCTTTCTTT. The chain links TRBV3-1 to TRBJ1-1; D gene unclear. The V end lost 2 bases, the J end lost 1 base, and 11 bases lay between the germline ends. This CDR3 is built from 15 residues. The germline CDR1 and CDR2 sequences are LGHDT and YNNKEL (reference sequence).

This clonotype was counted between two and nine times. The CDR3 reads CSASKSGGAADTQYF. The DNA for the CDR3 is TGCAGTGCTAGTAAGAGCGGGGGGGCAGCAGATACGCAGTATTTT. The chain employs TRBV20-1 and TRBJ2-3; 10 nucleotides agree with TRBD2. This CDR3 comprises 15 residues. Unmatched junction bases numbered 7, after V lost 3 bases and J lost 4 bases. Germline V lookup: CDR1 DFQATT, CDR2 SNEGSKA (reference sequence).

In this sample, this clonotype turned up a few times. This chain uses TRBV4-2 with TRBJ2-3, with 16 bases matching TRBD2. Trimming took 4 bases from V and 6 from J; bases not matched to a gene: 4. The CDR3 spans 16 residues. Germline V gene data show CDR1 as LGHNA and CDR2 as YNFKEQ. CDR3 protein: CASSRGLAGGRDTQYF. Here the CDR3 DNA reads TGTGCCAGCAGCCGGGGACTAGCGGGGGGGCGTGATACGCAGTATTTT.

The genes are TRBV10-3 and TRBJ1-4; D gene uncertain. The CDR3 runs to 13 residues. Germline V gene lookup returns CDR1 ENHRY and CDR2 SYGVKD. V gave up 6 bases and J gave up 8 bases, with 13 bases separating them. The CDR3, as DNA: TGTGCCATCAGAAATAAGGGAGGGGAAAAACTGTTTTTT. It translates to CAIRNKGGEKLFF.

This clonotype was seen only a few times. The chain combines TRBV28 with TRBJ2-7, with D perhaps matching TRBD1 (5 bases). Deletions cut 3 bases from V and 2 bases from J, with 11 bases between. The germline gives CDR1 MDHEN, CDR2 SYDVKM. The CDR3 is 14 amino acids. CDR3 coding DNA: TGTGCCAGCAGTTTCCAGGGTAGCCCCTACGAGCAGTACTTC. This codes for CASSFQGSPYEQYF.

The CDR3: CASAQTGTQYF. CDR3 DNA: TGCGCCAGCGCCCAGACGGGGACCCAGTACTTC. V gene TRBV5-1 combines with J gene TRBJ2-5; D unclear. This CDR3 region has 11 residues. Germline-derived CDR1 and CDR2 are SGHRS and YFSETQ. Trimming took 7 bases from V and 7 from J, leaving 11 bases between them.

This clonotype was seen ten or more times. The genes are TRBV12-3 or TRBV12-4 and TRBJ2-7, with no clear D. V was clipped by 4 bases and J by 1 base, with 8 bases between them. The CDR3 sequence is 13 residues long. The CDR3 DNA is TGTGCCAGCAGTTCGGAATCGTCCTACGAGCAGTACTTC. Translation gives CASSSESSYEQYF.

In this sample, this clonotype turned up many times. This chain links TRBV27 with TRBJ2-1; a weak D match, TRBD1 (7 bases). V shed 4 bases and J shed 8 bases, with 21 bases lying between them. This CDR3 contains 16 residues. The germline V gene has CDR1 MNHEY and CDR2 SMNVEV (reference sequence). In nucleotides, the CDR3 is TGTGCCAGCAGTTCACCAGGGGGGATTCAATTCTATGAGCAGTTCTTC. Translation: CASSSPGGIQFYEQFF.

The chain has TRBV7-9 and TRBJ2-3; a possible D gene is TRBD2 (5 bases). The CDR3 consists of 16 residues. The germline V gene encodes CDR1 SEHNR and CDR2 FQNEAQ (reference sequence). Trimming took 5 bases from V and 4 from J, leaving 19 bases between them. The CDR3: CASSADSPGVSDTQYF. For the CDR3, the DNA is TGTGCCAGCAGCGCGGACTCCCCAGGAGTCTCAGATACGCAGTATTTT.

This clonotype was recorded a few times. The J gene is TRBJ2-7, the V gene TRBV24-1, with no clear D. Between the trimmed V and J ends, which lost 5 bases and 2 bases, there was a span of 12 bases. CDR1 is KGHDR, CDR2 SFDVKD, per germline. CDR3 length equals 14 residues. This CDR3 is CATSGRSNTYEQYF. The CDR3 DNA sequence: TGTGCCACCAGTGGACGGTCAAATACCTACGAGCAGTACTTC.

The V and J genes are TRBV11-2 and TRBJ2-2, with TRBD2 matching 9 bases. Germline assignment: CDR1 SGHAT and CDR2 FQNNGV. After removal of 2 bases from V and 7 bases from J, the junction contained 11 bases not matched to a gene. This CDR3 has 17 residues. The CDR3 here is CASSLSLASGMGGELFF. Here the CDR3 DNA reads TGTGCCAGCAGCTTAAGCTTGGCTAGCGGGATGGGCGGGGAGCTGTTTTTT. Supplemented by reference TRBV11-2 and TRBJ2-2, the full variable domain reads EAGVAQSPRYKIIEKRQSVAFWCNPISGHATLYWYQQILGQGPKLLIQFQNNGVVDDSQLPKDRFSAERLKGVDSTLKIQPAKLEDSAVYLCASSLSLASGMGGELFFGEGSRLTVL.